This TCR beta chain was observed in a study of STAT5B mutations in CD4+ large granular lymphocyte leukemia. Libraries were prepared by immunoSEQ multiplex PCR; TCRdb keeps only in-frame clonotypes and omits some of them. The table lists about 31,000 clones, roughly 70% of them singletons, with 0.8% to 1.2% in the top ten. CDR1 and CDR2 (germline): SGHNT, YYREEE (reference sequence). V shed 5 bases and J shed 8 bases, with 25 bases lying between them. The CDR3 is 16 residues long. The receptor was isolated from a human donor in good health. Sequencing was performed on CD4+ T cells from blood buffy coats. The rearrangement joins TRBV5-4 to TRBJ1-2; D perhaps matches TRBD1 (6 bases). CDR3 nucleotide sequence: TGTGCCAGCAGGCCCCCGGGAGGGGGAGAGAAATGGGGCTACACCTTC. Protein product: CASRPPGGGEKWGYTF.